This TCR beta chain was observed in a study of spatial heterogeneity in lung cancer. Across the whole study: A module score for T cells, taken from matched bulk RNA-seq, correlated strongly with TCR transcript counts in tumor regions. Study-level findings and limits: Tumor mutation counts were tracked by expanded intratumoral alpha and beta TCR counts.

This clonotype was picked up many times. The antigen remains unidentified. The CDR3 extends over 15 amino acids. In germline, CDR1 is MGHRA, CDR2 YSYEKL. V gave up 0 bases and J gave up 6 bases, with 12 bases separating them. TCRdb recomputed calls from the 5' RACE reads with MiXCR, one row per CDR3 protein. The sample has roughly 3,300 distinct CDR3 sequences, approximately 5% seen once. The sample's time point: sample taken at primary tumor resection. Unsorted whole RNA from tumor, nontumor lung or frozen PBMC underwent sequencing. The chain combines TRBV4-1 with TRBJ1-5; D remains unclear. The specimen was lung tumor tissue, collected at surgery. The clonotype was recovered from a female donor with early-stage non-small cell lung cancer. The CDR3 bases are TGCGCCAGCAGCCAAGAATTAGGTTTCGGTCAGCCCCAGCATTTT. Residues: CASSQELGFGQPQHF.